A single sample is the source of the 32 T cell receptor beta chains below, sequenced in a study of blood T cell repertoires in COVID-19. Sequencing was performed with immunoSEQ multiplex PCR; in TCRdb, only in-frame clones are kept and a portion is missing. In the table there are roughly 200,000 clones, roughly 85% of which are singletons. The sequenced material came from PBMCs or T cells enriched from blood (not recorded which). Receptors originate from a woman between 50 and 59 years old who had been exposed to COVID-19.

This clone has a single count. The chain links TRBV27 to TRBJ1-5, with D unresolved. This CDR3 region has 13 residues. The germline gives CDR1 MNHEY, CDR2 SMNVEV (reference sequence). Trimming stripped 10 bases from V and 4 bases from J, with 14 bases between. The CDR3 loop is CATSRGYNQPQHF. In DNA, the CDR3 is TGTGCCACTTCGCGAGGGTATAATCAGCCCCAGCATTTT.

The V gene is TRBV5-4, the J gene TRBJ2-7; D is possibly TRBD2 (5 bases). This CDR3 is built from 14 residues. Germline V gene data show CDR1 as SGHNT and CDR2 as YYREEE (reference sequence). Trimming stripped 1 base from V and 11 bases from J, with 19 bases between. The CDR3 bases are TGTGCCAGCAGCTTGAACTCCGAGGGTGGTAGGGAGTACTTC. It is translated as CASSLNSEGGREYF.

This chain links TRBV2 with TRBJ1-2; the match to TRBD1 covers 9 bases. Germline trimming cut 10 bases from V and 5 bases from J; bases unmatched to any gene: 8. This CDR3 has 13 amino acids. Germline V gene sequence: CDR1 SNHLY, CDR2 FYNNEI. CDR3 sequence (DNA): TGTGCCACGGGACAGGGTAATCGGTATGGCTACACCTTC. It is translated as CATGQGNRYGYTF. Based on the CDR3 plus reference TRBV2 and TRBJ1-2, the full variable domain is EPEVTQTPSHQVTQMGQEVILRCVPISNHLYFYWYRQILGQKVEFLVSFYNNEISEKSEIFDDQFSVERPDGSNFTLKIRSTKLEDSAMYFCATGQGNRYGYTFGSGTRLTVV.

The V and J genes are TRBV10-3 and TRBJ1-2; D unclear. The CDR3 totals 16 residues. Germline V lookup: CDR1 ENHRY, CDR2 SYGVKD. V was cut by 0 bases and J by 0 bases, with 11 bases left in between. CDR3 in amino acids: CAISESLYRANYGYTF. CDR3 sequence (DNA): TGTGCCATCAGTGAGTCTCTTTACAGAGCTAACTATGGCTACACCTTC.

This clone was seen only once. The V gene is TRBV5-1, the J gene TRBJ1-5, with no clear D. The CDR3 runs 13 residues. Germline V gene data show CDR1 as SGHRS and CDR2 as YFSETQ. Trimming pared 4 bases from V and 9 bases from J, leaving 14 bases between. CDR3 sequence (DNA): TGCGCCAGCAGCCAAGACGGTCTAGGGCCCCAGCATTTT. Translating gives CASSQDGLGPQHF.

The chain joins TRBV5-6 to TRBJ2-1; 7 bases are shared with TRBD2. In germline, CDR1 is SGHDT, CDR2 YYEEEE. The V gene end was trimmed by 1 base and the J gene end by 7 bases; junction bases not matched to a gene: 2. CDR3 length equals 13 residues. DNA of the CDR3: TGTGCCAGCAGCTTGCGGGGGGATAATGAGCAGTTCTTC. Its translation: CASSLRGDNEQFF.

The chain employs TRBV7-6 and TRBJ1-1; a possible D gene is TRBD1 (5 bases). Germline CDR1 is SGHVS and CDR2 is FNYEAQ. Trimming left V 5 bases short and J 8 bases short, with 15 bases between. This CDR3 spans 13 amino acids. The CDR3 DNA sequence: TGTGCCAGCAGCCTTCGAAGGGGATCCGAAGCTTTCTTT. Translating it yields CASSLRRGSEAFF.

The CDR3 is CASSQGKGGNQPQHF. The DNA for the CDR3 is TGTGCCAGCAGCCAAGGGAAGGGAGGCAATCAGCCCCAGCATTTT. The V and J genes are TRBV3-1 (or the pseudogene TRBV3-2) and TRBJ1-5; D gene unclear. Trimming left V 1 base short and J 2 bases short, with 9 bases between. This CDR3 has 15 amino acids. Germline V gene sequence: CDR1 LGHDT, CDR2 YNNKEL (reference sequence).

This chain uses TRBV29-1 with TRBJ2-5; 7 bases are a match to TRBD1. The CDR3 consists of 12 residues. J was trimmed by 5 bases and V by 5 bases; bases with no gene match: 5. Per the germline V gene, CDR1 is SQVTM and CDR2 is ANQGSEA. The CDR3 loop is CSVRGQEETQYF. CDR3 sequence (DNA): TGCAGCGTTCGAGGACAGGAGGAGACCCAGTACTTC. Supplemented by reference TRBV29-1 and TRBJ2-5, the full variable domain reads SAVISQKPSRDICQRGTSLTIQCQVDSQVTMMFWYRQQPGQSLTLIATANQGSEATYESGFVIDKFPISRPNLTFSTLTVSNMSPEDSSIYLCSVRGQEETQYFGPGTRLLVL.

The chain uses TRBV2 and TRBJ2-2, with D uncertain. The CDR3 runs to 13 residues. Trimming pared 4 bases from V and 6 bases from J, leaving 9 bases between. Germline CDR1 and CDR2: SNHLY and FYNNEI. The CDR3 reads CASSVTTAGELFF. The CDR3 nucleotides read TGTGCCAGCAGTGTAACTACGGCCGGGGAGCTGTTTTTT.

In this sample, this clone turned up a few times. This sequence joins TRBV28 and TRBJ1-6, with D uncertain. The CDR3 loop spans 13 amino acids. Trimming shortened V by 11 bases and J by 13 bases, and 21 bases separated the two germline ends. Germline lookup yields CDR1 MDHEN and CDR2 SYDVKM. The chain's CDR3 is CACGSWDSIPLHF. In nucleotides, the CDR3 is TGTGCCTGCGGGTCGTGGGATTCAATCCCCCTCCACTTT.

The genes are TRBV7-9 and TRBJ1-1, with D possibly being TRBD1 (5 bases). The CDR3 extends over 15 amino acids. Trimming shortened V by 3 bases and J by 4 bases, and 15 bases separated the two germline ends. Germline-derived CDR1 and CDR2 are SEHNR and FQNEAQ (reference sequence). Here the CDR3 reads CASSFFFQGITEAFF. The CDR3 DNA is TGTGCCAGCAGCTTTTTTTTTCAGGGAATCACTGAAGCTTTCTTT.

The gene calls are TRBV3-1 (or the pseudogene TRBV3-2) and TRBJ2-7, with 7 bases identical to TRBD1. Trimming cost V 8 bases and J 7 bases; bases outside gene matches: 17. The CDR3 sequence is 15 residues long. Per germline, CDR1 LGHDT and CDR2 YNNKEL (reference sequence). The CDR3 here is CASCDIYRGCLEQYF. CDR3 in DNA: TGTGCCAGCTGTGATATTTACAGGGGTTGCCTGGAGCAGTACTTC.

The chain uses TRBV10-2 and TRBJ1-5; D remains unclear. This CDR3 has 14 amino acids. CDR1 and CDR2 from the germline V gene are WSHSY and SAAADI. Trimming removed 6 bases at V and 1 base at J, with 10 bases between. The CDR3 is CASRQFGSNQPQHF. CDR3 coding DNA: TGCGCCAGCAGACAGTTTGGGAGCAATCAGCCCCAGCATTTT.

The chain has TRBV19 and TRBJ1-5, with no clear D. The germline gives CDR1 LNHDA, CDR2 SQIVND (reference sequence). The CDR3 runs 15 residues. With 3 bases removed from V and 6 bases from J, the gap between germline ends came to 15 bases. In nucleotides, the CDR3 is TGTGCCAGTAGTATCGGGCGGGCCTGGGGTCAGCCCCAGCATTTT. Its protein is CASSIGRAWGQPQHF.

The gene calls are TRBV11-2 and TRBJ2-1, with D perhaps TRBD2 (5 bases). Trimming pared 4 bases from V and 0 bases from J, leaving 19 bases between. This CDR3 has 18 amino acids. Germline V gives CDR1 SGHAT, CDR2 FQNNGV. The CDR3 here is CASSSEPSGTSSYNEQFF. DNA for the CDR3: TGTGCCAGCAGCTCCGAACCGTCGGGCACTAGCTCCTACAATGAGCAGTTCTTC.

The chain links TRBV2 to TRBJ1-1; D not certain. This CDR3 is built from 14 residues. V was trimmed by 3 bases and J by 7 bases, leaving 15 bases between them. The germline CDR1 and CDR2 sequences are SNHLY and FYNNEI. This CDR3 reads CASSESGPRIEAFF. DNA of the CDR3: TGTGCCAGCAGTGAGTCAGGCCCCAGGATTGAAGCTTTCTTT.

CDR3 bases: TGCGCCAGCAGCCCGACAGGGGCGGACTATGGCTACACCTTC. Residues: CASSPTGADYGYTF. The chain joins TRBV5-1 to TRBJ1-2; TRBD1 matches at 8 bases. V lost 4 bases to trimming and J lost 3 bases; unmatched junction nucleotides: 5. Germline V gene sequence: CDR1 SGHRS, CDR2 YFSETQ. The CDR3 consists of 14 residues.

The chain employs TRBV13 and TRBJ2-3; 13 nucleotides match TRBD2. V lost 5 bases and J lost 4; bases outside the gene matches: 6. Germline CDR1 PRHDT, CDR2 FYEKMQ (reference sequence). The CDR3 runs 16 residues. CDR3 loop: CASSRRTSGGADTQYF. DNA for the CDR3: TGTGCCAGCAGCCGCAGGACTAGCGGGGGAGCAGATACGCAGTATTTT.

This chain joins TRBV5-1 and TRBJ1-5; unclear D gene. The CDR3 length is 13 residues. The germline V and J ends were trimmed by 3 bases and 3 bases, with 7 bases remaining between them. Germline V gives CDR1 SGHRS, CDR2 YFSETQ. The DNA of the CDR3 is TGCGCCAGCAGCTCTTCCTTCAATCAGCCCCAGCATTTT. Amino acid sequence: CASSSSFNQPQHF.

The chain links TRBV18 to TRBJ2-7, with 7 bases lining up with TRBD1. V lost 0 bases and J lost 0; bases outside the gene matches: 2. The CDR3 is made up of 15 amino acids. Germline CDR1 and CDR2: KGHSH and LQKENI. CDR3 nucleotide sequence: TGTGCCAGCTCACCACCGAACAGGGGCTCCTACGAGCAGTACTTC. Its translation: CASSPPNRGSYEQYF.

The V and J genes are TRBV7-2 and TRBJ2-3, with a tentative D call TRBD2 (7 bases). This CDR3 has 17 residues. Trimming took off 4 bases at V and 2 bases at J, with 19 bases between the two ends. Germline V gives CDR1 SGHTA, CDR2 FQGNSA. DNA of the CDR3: TGTGCCAGCAGCTATAGGAGGGGGGGGCCCATCACAGATACGCAGTATTTT. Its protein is CASSYRRGGPITDTQYF.

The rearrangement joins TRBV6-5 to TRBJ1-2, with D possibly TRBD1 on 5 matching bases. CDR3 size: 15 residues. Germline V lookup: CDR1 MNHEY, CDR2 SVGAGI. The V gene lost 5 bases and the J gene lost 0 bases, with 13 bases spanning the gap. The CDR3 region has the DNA TGTGCCAGCAGTCCCTCCTCGGGGGCTAACTATGGCTACACCTTC. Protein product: CASSPSSGANYGYTF.

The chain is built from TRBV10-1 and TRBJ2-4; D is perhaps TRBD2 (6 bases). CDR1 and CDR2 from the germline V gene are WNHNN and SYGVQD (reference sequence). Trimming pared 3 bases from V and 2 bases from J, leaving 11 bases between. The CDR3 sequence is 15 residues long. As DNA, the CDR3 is TGCGCCAGCAGTGATGGTAGCGGACCCAAAAACATTCAGTACTTC. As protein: CASSDGSGPKNIQYF.

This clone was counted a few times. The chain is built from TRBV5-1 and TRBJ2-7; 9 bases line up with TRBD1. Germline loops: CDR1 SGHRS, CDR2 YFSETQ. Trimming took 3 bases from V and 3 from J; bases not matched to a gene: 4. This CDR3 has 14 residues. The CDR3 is CASSWDREIYEQYF. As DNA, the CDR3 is TGCGCCAGCAGCTGGGACAGGGAAATCTACGAGCAGTACTTC.

The CDR3 DNA reads TGTGCCAGTAACCCCCAGGTAGGGGGCGCGCATCAGCCCCAGCATTTT. This translates into CASNPQVGGAHQPQHF. V usage is TRBV19 and J usage is TRBJ1-5; 7 nucleotides line up with TRBD1. Germline lookup yields CDR1 LNHDA and CDR2 SQIVND (reference sequence). Trimming took 7 bases from V and 5 from J; bases not matched to a gene: 14. The CDR3 is 16 amino acids.

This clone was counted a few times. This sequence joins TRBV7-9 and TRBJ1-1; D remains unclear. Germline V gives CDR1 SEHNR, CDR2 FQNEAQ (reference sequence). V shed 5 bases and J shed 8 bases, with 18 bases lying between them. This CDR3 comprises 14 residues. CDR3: CASSPEGWGAEAFF. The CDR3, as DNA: TGTGCCAGCAGCCCCGAGGGTTGGGGAGCGGAAGCTTTCTTT. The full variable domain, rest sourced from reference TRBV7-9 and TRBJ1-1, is DTGVSQNPRHKITKRGQNVTFRCDPISEHNRLYWYRQTLGQGPEFLTYFQNEAQLEKSRLLSDRFSAERPKGSFSTLEIQRTEQGDSAMYLCASSPEGWGAEAFFGQGTRLTVV.

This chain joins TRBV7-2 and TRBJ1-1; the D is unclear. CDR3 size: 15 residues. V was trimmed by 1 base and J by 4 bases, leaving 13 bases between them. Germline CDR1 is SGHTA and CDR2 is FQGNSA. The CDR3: CASSLGRIRGTEAFF. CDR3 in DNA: TGTGCCAGCAGCTTAGGTCGGATTCGGGGCACTGAAGCTTTCTTT.

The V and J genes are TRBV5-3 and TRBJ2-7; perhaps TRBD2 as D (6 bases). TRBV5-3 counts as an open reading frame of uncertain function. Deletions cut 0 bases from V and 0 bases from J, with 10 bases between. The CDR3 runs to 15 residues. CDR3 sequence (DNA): TGTGCCAGAAGCTTGGTGCGGGGATTCTCCTACGAGCAGTACTTC. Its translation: CARSLVRGFSYEQYF.

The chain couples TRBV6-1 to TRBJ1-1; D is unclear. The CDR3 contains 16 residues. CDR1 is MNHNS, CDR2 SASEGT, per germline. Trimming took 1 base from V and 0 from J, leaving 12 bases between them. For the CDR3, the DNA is TGTGCCAGCAGTGAAGGGAGGGCCCCCCTGAACACTGAAGCTTTCTTT. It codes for CASSEGRAPLNTEAFF.

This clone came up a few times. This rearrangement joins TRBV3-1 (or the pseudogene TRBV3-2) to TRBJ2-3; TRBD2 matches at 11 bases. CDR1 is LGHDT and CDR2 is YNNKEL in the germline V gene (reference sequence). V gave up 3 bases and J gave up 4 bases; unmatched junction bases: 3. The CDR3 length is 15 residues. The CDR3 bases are TGTGCCAGCAGCCATAGCGGGGGGGCCGCAGATACGCAGTATTTT. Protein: CASSHSGGAADTQYF.

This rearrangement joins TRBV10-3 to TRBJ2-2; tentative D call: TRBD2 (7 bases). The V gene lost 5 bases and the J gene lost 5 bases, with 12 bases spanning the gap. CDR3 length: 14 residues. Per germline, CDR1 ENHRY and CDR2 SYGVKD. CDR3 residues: CAISHGGRTGELFF. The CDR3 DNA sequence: TGTGCCATCAGTCACGGGGGGCGAACCGGGGAGCTGTTTTTT.